These 10 T cell receptor beta chains came from one sample sequenced in a study of beta chain features in type 1 diabetes. Sequencing targeted expressed TCRB transcripts, as all isolated RNA had been reverse transcribed. Assay used: immunoSEQ multiplex PCR; TCRdb lists only in-frame clones, some missing. The sample contains about 470,000 clones, 25% to 35% of which appear only once. Sequencing used naive CD4+ T cells from blood. Source of these receptors: a man between 18 and 29 years old in good health.

Only a few counts were recorded for this clone. The chain couples TRBV9 to TRBJ2-5; 7 bases map to TRBD1. The CDR3 is 14 residues long. Germline trimming cut 0 bases from V and 5 bases from J; bases unmatched to any gene: 4. CDR1 is SGDLS, CDR2 YYNGEE, per germline. CDR3 region: CASSVGGGAETQYF. The DNA of the CDR3 is TGTGCCAGCAGCGTAGGAGGGGGCGCGGAGACCCAGTACTTC.

The chain has TRBV7-9 and TRBJ1-2, with 7 bases matching TRBD1. CDR3 length: 14 amino acids. Germline CDR1 SEHNR, CDR2 FQNEAQ (reference sequence). V gave up 4 bases and J gave up 13 bases; unmatched junction bases: 15. The CDR3 region is CASSSLTGVSPPTF. For the CDR3, the DNA is TGTGCCAGCAGCTCCCTTACAGGGGTCAGCCCTCCCACCTTC. Drawing the rest from reference TRBV7-9 and TRBJ1-2, the complete variable domain is DTGVSQNPRHKITKRGQNVTFRCDPISEHNRLYWYRQTLGQGPEFLTYFQNEAQLEKSRLLSDRFSAERPKGSFSTLEIQRTEQGDSAMYLCASSSLTGVSPPTFGSGTRLTVV.

The gene calls are TRBV30 and TRBJ2-5; weak D call: TRBD2 (7 bases). The length of the CDR3 is 14 residues. The germline gives CDR1 GTSNPN, CDR2 SVGIG (reference sequence). With 1 base removed from V and 5 bases from J, the gap between germline ends came to 14 bases. The CDR3 loop is CAWSGGGDGETQYF. The CDR3 DNA reads as TGTGCCTGGAGTGGGGGGGGCGACGGTGAGACCCAGTACTTC.

This clone was found a few times. The chain uses TRBV5-1 and TRBJ2-1, with D tentatively TRBD2 (7 bases). Trimming took 6 bases from V and 7 from J, leaving 17 bases between them. The CDR3 is 14 amino acids. The germline V gene encodes CDR1 SGHRS and CDR2 YFSETQ. The CDR3 protein is CASTTGTGGNEQFF. The CDR3 coding sequence is TGCGCCAGCACCACAGGGACGGGAGGAAATGAGCAGTTCTTC. Looking up the rest from reference TRBV5-1 and TRBJ2-1 gives the full variable domain: KAGVTQTPRYLIKTRGQQVTLSCSPISGHRSVSWYQQTPGQGLQFLFEYFSETQRNKGNFPGRFSGRQFSNSRSEMNVSTLELGDSALYLCASTTGTGGNEQFFGPGTRLTVL.

For this clone: At the DNA level, this CDR3 is encoded by other sequences in the same sample as well. This rearrangement joins TRBV30 to TRBJ2-1; D gene unclear. The CDR3 length is 10 residues. Trimming removed 2 bases from V and 7 bases from J, with 3 bases in between. Looked up from germline, CDR1 is GTSNPN and CDR2 is SVGIG (reference sequence). DNA of the CDR3: TGTGCCTGGAGTTCGAATGAGCAGTTCTTC. As protein: CAWSSNEQFF. The whole variable domain, filled in from reference TRBV30 and TRBJ2-1, reads SQTIHQWPATLVQPVGSPLSLECTVEGTSNPNLYWYRQAAGRGLQLLFYSVGIGQISSEVPQNLSASRPQDRQFILSSKKLLLSDSGFYLCAWSSNEQFFGPGTRLTVL.

CDR3 region: CSVGIASSTDTQYF. CDR3 DNA: TGCAGCGTTGGCATAGCGTCTAGCACAGATACGCAGTATTTT. The chain joins TRBV29-1 to TRBJ2-3, with D perhaps TRBD2 (5 bases). Trimming took off 4 bases at V and 0 bases at J, with 11 bases between the two ends. The V gene's germline CDR1 is SQVTM and CDR2 ANQGSEA. CDR3 size: 14 residues.

The chain employs TRBV5-1 and TRBJ2-2, with a possible D match to TRBD1 (6 bases). The CDR3 is 15 amino acids. The germline V gene has CDR1 SGHRS and CDR2 YFSETQ. With 3 bases removed from V and 6 bases from J, the gap between germline ends came to 15 bases. The CDR3 nucleotides are TGCGCCAGCAGCTCTGTAACAGGGCCCTCCGGGGAGCTGTTTTTT. Translated: CASSSVTGPSGELFF.

This clone was detected only a few times. This sequence joins TRBV15 and TRBJ2-5, with TRBD1 matching 7 bases. CDR1 and CDR2 from the germline V gene are LNHNV and YYDKDF (reference sequence). The CDR3 runs 13 residues. Trimming cost V 8 bases and J 2 bases; bases outside gene matches: 5. In DNA, the CDR3 is TGTGCCACCCGATGGGGACAGCAAGAGACCCAGTACTTC. Translation: CATRWGQQETQYF.

The chain couples TRBV10-3 to TRBJ1-1, with D unclear. The V end was cut by 3 bases, the J end by 3 bases, with 2 bases between. Germline V lookup: CDR1 ENHRY, CDR2 SYGVKD. This CDR3 has 11 amino acids. This chain's CDR3 is CAISEHTEAFF. The CDR3 DNA sequence: TGTGCCATCAGTGAACACACTGAAGCTTTCTTT.

The chain employs TRBV15 and TRBJ2-7; TRBD2 matches at 7 bases. This CDR3 comprises 14 residues. Trimming cost V 7 bases and J 2 bases; bases outside gene matches: 8. CDR1 and CDR2 (germline): LNHNV, YYDKDF (reference sequence). As DNA, the CDR3 is TGTGCCACCAAGGCGCAGGGAGGGGCCTACGAGCAGTACTTC. As protein: CATKAQGGAYEQYF.